These 16 T cell receptor beta chains came from one sample sequenced in a study of molecular identifiers for immune sequencing clone quantification. From the PCR reads, TCRdb called clonotypes with MiXCR, one entry per CDR3 protein. The sample includes over 600,000 distinct CDR3 sequences, just under 20% of them seen just once. Source material: naive CD8+ T cells from blood, with Jurkat cell RNA spiked in. The subset denotes: FACS-sorted CD8+CD4-CCR7+CD45RA+ naive T cells. Receptor source: a human donor in good health. Some libraries in this study had Jurkat cell RNA spiked in.

This clonotype was picked up many times. CDR3 sequence reads: CASSPFGGRGDQPQHF. The CDR3 bases are TGTGCCAGTAGTCCCTTCGGGGGAAGAGGAGATCAGCCCCAGCATTTT. The chain employs TRBV19 and TRBJ1-5; possibly TRBD1 for D (5 bases). V lost 5 bases and J lost 5, with 19 bases in between. This CDR3 has 16 amino acids. Germline CDR1 is LNHDA and CDR2 is SQIVND (reference sequence).

This clonotype was counted ten times or more. V is TRBV7-2 and J is TRBJ2-1, with 15 nucleotides matching TRBD2. With 4 bases clipped from V and 4 bases from J, the junction kept 2 bases outside the gene matches. The CDR3 is 16 amino acids. Germline lookup yields CDR1 SGHTA and CDR2 FQGNSA. The CDR3 region is CASSWGLAGGYNEQFF. CDR3 DNA sequence: TGTGCCAGCAGCTGGGGACTAGCGGGGGGATACAATGAGCAGTTCTTC.

This clonotype was seen a few times. J is TRBJ2-2 and V is TRBV6-2 or TRBV6-3; a possible D gene is TRBD2 (6 bases). The CDR3 runs 16 residues. Trimming took off 3 bases at V and 1 base at J, with 12 bases between the two ends. CDR1 and CDR2 from the germline V gene are MNHEY and SVGEGT. This chain's CDR3 is CASSYGGTRNTGELFF. The CDR3, as DNA: TGTGCCAGCAGTTATGGAGGGACGAGGAACACCGGGGAGCTGTTTTTT.

About this clonotype itself: This may be a read error: a much more frequent sequence differs by one nucleotide. The rearrangement links TRBV27 to TRBJ2-7, with D possibly matching TRBD2 (5 bases). The CDR3 has 14 residues. Trimming pared 4 bases from V and 3 bases from J, leaving 13 bases between. Per the germline V gene, CDR1 is MNHEY and CDR2 is SMNVEV (reference sequence). The CDR3 protein is CASSYTELGYEQYF. DNA for the CDR3: TGTGCCAGCAGTTACACCGAACTAGGCTACGAGCAGTACTTC.

As regards this clonotype: This may arise from a read error, as a much more abundant clone is one base away. V and J are TRBV4-1 and TRBJ2-5, with 8 bases that match TRBD1. The CDR3 has 16 residues. CDR1 and CDR2 (germline): MGHRA, YSYEKL. The DNA for the CDR3 is TGCGCCAGCAGCCAACCTAAAACAGGGGGTCAAGAGACCCAGTGCTTC. Amino acids: CASSQPKTGGQETQCF.

The J gene is TRBJ1-1, the V gene TRBV6-2 or TRBV6-3, with a tentative D call TRBD1 (5 bases). V lost 0 bases and J 1 base, leaving 12 bases between the germline ends. The germline CDR1 and CDR2 sequences are MNHEY and SVGEGT. CDR3 length: 16 amino acids. The CDR3 here is CASSYSRSGSNTEAFF. For the CDR3, the DNA is TGTGCCAGCAGTTACTCACGGTCAGGGTCGAACACTGAAGCTTTCTTT.

In its sample, this clonotype was seen many times. The chain is built from TRBV28 and TRBJ2-1; D is unresolved. The germline V and J ends were trimmed by 2 bases and 8 bases, with 16 bases remaining between them. The CDR3 spans 15 residues. The V gene's germline CDR1 is MDHEN and CDR2 SYDVKM. This CDR3 is CASSLVPRGFHEQFF. CDR3 in DNA: TGTGCCAGCAGTTTAGTCCCTCGAGGTTTCCATGAGCAGTTCTTC.

This clonotype was recorded at least ten times. The rearrangement joins TRBV15 to TRBJ2-5, with 8 bases matching TRBD1. This CDR3 spans 15 amino acids. Germline lookup yields CDR1 LNHNV and CDR2 YYDKDF (reference sequence). After removal of 2 bases from V and 5 bases from J, the junction contained 7 bases not matched to a gene. The CDR3 loop is CATSRPGQGVETQYF. CDR3 nucleotides: TGTGCCACCAGCAGACCCGGACAGGGTGTGGAGACCCAGTACTTC.

V is TRBV7-2 and J is TRBJ2-1, with 13 bases lining up with TRBD2. V was clipped by 1 base and J by 2 bases; unmatched bases: 2. Germline loops: CDR1 SGHTA, CDR2 FQGNSA. The CDR3 extends over 17 amino acids. Here the CDR3 DNA reads TGTGCCAGCAGCTTAGGGGGACTAGCGGGAACCTACAATGAGCAGTTCTTC. It codes for CASSLGGLAGTYNEQFF.

The chain recombines TRBV19 with TRBJ2-1; maybe TRBD1 (5 bases). Germline V gene data show CDR1 as LNHDA and CDR2 as SQIVND (reference sequence). Between the trimmed V and J ends, which lost 1 base and 3 bases, there was a span of 10 bases. The CDR3 covers 15 residues. This chain's CDR3 is CASSIAVGRYNEQFF. Written as DNA, the CDR3 is TGTGCCAGTAGTATAGCCGTGGGGCGCTACAATGAGCAGTTCTTC.

This clonotype appeared many times. The V gene is TRBV29-1, the J gene TRBJ2-2; D not resolved. The CDR3 is made up of 13 amino acids. Deletions cut 5 bases from V and 1 base from J, with 8 bases between. The germline V gene encodes CDR1 SQVTM and CDR2 ANQGSEA. CDR3: CSVQGLNTGELFF. In DNA form, the CDR3 reads TGCAGCGTTCAAGGCCTGAACACCGGGGAGCTGTTTTTT.

This clonotype was observed many times. The chain combines TRBV7-9 with TRBJ2-3; TRBD2 matches 11 bases. The CDR3 sequence is 16 residues long. V trimming: 4 bases; J trimming: 5 bases; junction bases outside the gene matches: 8. CDR1 and CDR2 from the germline V gene are SEHNR and FQNEAQ (reference sequence). CDR3 in amino acids: CASSWRTSGSEDTQYF. As DNA, the CDR3 is TGTGCCAGCAGCTGGCGAACTAGCGGGAGTGAAGATACGCAGTATTTT.

This clonotype turned up a few times. One base away lies a much larger clone, so this may be a sequencing read error. The genes are TRBV5-1 and TRBJ2-7, with D possibly being TRBD2 (6 bases). This CDR3 has 14 amino acids. Germline assignment: CDR1 SGHRS and CDR2 YFSETQ. Here the CDR3 reads CAGSPAGGFSEQYF. The CDR3 DNA is TGCGCCGGCAGCCCGGCCGGGGGATTTAGCGAGCAGTACTTC.

The chain links TRBV5-1 to TRBJ2-1; D call uncertain. The V and J ends lost 4 bases and 9 bases respectively, with 14 bases between them. This CDR3 is built from 13 residues. Germline CDR1 is SGHRS and CDR2 is YFSETQ. The CDR3 DNA follows: TGCGCCAGCAGCCCGCCCACATGGACTGAGCAGTTCTTC. Residues: CASSPPTWTEQFF.

This clonotype was picked up many times. V and J are TRBV3-1 and TRBJ2-7; D may be TRBD2 (5 bases). Germline assignment: CDR1 LGHDT and CDR2 YNNKEL (reference sequence). The V end lost 1 base, the J end lost 4 bases, and 14 bases lay between the germline ends. This CDR3 is 15 amino acids long. CDR3 nucleotide sequence: TGTGCCAGCAGCCAAGGGTATACAACTAGATACGAGCAGTACTTC. Its translation is CASSQGYTTRYEQYF.

This clonotype was found a few times. The chain links TRBV30 to TRBJ1-1; 9 nucleotides match TRBD1. The CDR3 loop spans 16 amino acids. V trimming: 3 bases; J trimming: 1 base; junction bases outside the gene matches: 9. Germline-derived CDR1 and CDR2 are GTSNPN and SVGIG (reference sequence). The CDR3 region is CAWSGPGTGPNTEAFF. The CDR3, as DNA: TGTGCCTGGAGCGGTCCCGGGACAGGGCCGAACACTGAAGCTTTCTTT.